The clone carrying this T cell receptor (beta chain) was seen at least ten times. Amplified TCR beta CDR3 regions derived from RNA transcripts. Researchers ran a first-round RT-PCR on the TCR CDR3 using the HTBI primer set. TCRdb recomputed calls from the multiplex PCR reads with MiXCR, one row per CDR3 protein. The table records over 650,000 distinct CDR3 sequences, roughly 15% of them present only once. Losses at the gene ends were 6 bases for V and 2 bases for J; bases not matched to a gene: 7. CDR3 length: 14 residues. CDR1 MDHEN and CDR2 SYDVKM come from the germline V gene. This specimen comes from a study of T cells in Graves' hyperthyroidism and ophthalmopathy.

This chain connects TRBV28 to TRBJ2-7; 7 bases align to TRBD1. The TCR was taken from a young man with Graves' hyperthyroidism. The specimen was blood. The CDR3 region is CASSKSGTAYEQYF. The CDR3 DNA sequence: TGTGCCAGCAGCAAATCCGGGACAGCCTACGAGCAGTACTTC.